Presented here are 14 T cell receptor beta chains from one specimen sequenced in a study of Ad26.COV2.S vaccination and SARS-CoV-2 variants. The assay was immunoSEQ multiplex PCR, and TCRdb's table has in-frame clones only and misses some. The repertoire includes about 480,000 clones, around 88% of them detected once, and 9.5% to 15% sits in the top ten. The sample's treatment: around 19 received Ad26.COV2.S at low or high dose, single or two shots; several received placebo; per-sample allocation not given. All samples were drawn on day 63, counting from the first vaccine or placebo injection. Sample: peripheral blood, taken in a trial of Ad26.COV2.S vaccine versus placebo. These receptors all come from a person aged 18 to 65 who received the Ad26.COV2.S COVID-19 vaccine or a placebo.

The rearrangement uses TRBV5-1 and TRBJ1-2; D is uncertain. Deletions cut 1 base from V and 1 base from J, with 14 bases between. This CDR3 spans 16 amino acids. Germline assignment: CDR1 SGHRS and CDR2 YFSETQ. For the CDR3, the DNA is TGCGCCAGCAGCTTGAGGCCCCAGATACTTAACTATGGCTACACCTTC. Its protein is CASSLRPQILNYGYTF.

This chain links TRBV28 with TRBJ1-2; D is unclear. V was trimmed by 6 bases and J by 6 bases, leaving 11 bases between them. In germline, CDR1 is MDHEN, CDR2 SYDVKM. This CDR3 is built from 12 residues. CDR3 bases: TGTGCCAGCAGCTACTTGAGGAATGGCTACACCTTC. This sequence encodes CASSYLRNGYTF.

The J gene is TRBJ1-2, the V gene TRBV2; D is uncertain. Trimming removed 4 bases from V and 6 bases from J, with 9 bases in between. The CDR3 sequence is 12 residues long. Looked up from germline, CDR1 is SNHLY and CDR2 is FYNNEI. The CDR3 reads CASSVEEDGYTF. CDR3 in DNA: TGTGCCAGCAGTGTGGAGGAGGATGGCTACACCTTC.

CDR3 nucleotides: TGTGCCAGCAGCTTGGTAATGGGCGATACGCAGTATTTT. Protein product: CASSLVMGDTQYF. V gene TRBV5-4 combines with J gene TRBJ2-3; no clear D gene. V was shortened by 0 bases and J by 6 bases, with 8 bases between the two germline ends. This CDR3 spans 13 amino acids. Germline V gene data show CDR1 as SGHNT and CDR2 as YYREEE (reference sequence).

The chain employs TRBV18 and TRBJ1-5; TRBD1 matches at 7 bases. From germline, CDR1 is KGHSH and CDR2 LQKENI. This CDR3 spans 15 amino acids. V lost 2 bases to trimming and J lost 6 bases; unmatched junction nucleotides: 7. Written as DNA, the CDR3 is TGTGCCAGCTCACCAACTTACAGGGGAGGTCAGCCCCAGCATTTT. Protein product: CASSPTYRGGQPQHF.

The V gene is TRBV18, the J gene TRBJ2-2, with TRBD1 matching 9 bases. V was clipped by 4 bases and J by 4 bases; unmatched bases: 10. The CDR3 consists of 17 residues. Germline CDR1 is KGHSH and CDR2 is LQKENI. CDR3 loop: CASSRRSGQGGTGELFF. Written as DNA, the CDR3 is TGTGCCAGCTCACGACGATCGGGACAGGGAGGCACCGGGGAGCTGTTTTTT.

This CDR3 is CASSKTENTGELFF. CDR3 bases: TGTGCCAGCAGTAAGACAGAAAACACCGGGGAGCTGTTTTTT. The chain uses TRBV6-2 or TRBV6-3 and TRBJ2-2, with D perhaps matching TRBD1 (5 bases). CDR1 is MNHEY and CDR2 is SVGEGT in the germline V gene. The CDR3 contains 14 residues. V was cut by 5 bases and J by 2 bases, with 9 bases left in between.

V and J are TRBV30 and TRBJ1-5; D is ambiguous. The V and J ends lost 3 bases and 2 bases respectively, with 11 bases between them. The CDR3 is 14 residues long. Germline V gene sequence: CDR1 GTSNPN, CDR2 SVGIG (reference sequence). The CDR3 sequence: CAWSGVGGNQPQHF. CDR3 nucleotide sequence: TGTGCCTGGAGCGGTGTCGGGGGCAATCAGCCCCAGCATTTT.

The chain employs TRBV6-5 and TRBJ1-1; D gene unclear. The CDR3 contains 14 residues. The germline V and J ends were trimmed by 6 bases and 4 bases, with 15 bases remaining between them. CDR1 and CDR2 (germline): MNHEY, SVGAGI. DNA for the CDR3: TGTGCCAGCAGCCAACGCGGTGACACCACTGAAGCTTTCTTT. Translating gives CASSQRGDTTEAFF.

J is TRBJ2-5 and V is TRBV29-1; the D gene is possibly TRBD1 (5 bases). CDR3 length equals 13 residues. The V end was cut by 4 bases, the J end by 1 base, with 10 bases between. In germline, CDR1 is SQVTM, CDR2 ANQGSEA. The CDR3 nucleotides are TGCAGCGTTGGTTACAGGCCCCAAGAGACCCAGTACTTC. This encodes CSVGYRPQETQYF.

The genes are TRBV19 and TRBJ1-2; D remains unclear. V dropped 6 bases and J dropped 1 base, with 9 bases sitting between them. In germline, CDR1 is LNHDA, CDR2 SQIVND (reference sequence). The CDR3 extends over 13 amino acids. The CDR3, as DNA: TGTGCCAGTAGCCCCGGGTTTAACTATGGCTACACCTTC. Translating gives CASSPGFNYGYTF.

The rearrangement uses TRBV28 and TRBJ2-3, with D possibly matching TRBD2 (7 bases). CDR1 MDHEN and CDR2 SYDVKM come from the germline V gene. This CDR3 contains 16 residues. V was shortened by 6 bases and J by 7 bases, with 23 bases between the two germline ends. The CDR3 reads CASSPGGQWGGYTQYF. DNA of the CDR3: TGTGCCAGCAGCCCTGGGGGGCAGTGGGGGGGTTATACGCAGTATTTT.

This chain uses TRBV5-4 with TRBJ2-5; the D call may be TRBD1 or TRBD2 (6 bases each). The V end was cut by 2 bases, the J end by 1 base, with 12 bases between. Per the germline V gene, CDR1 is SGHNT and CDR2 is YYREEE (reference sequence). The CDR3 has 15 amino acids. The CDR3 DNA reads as TGTGCCAGCAGCTTCGGCGGGACAACCCAAGAGACCCAGTACTTC. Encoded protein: CASSFGGTTQETQYF.

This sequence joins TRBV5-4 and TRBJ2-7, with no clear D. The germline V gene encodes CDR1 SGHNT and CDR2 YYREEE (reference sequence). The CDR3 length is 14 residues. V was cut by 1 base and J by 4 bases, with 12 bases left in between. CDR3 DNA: TGTGCCAGCAGCTTGTCCCAGCAAGGGTACGAGCAGTACTTC. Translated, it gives CASSLSQQGYEQYF.